Listed below are T cell receptor beta chains from one sample, sequenced in a study of blood T cell repertoires in COVID-19. Using immunoSEQ multiplex PCR, the repertoire was profiled, and TCRdb retains in-frame clones only, with some absent. The sample consists of 65,000 to 85,000 clones, roughly 88% of them appearing once. Sequencing was done on a sample of peripheral blood. The receptor source for this set is a human donor in a cohort sampled during active COVID-19. The CDR3 runs from the conserved cysteine through the conserved F or W. The D gene is left open where the match is weak. Clone size is given for some rows only: seen once, a few or many times, or a class if the clone is expanded.

TRBD1 | 15 | TRBJ1-2 | - | TRBV6-5 | TGTGCCAGCAGTTCCCCCGGGACAGGGAACTATGGCTACACCTTC | CASSSPGTGNYGYTF
- | 15 | TRBJ2-7 | - | TRBV27 | TGTGCCAGCAGTTTATCGAGGCTAGTACCCTACGAGCAGTACTTC | CASSLSRLVPYEQYF
- | 12 | TRBJ1-5 | many | TRBV12-3/TRBV12-4 | TGTGCCAGCAGTCCGCCCGGGGGGGTAAGGCATTTT | CASSPPGGVRHF
TRBD2 | 18 | TRBJ2-3 | - | TRBV7-2 | TGTGCCAGCAGCTTAGACTCTTCTAGCGGGAGAGCGGCAGATACGCAGTATTTT | CASSLDSSSGRAADTQYF
- | 15 | TRBJ1-5 | - | TRBV28 | TGTGCCAGCAGTTTCCCCAGTGGGGGGGGTCAGCCCCAGCATTTT | CASSFPSGGGQPQHF
TRBD1 | 17 | TRBJ2-3 | - | TRBV5-1 | TGCGCCAGCAGATCGAAAGAGGCAGGACAGGGCTTAGATACGCAGTATTTT | CASRSKEAGQGLDTQYF
TRBD1 | 13 | TRBJ2-7 | - | TRBV14 | TGTGCCAGCAGCCGGGACAGGGGTTACGAGCAGTACTTC | CASSRDRGYEQYF
TRBD2 | 18 | TRBJ2-3 | - | TRBV18 | TGTGCCAGCTCACCCCTCTCGTTAGCGGGGGGTGGCACAGATACGCAGTATTTT | CASSPLSLAGGGTDTQYF
- | 12 | TRBJ2-3 | - | TRBV5-6 | TGTGCCAGCAGCTTGGCAGGGGATACGCAGTATTTT | CASSLAGDTQYF
- | 16 | TRBJ1-2 | - | TRBV28 | TGTGCCAGCAGTTCCTCAAACTCCCCTCGGGGATATGGCTACACCTTC | CASSSSNSPRGYGYTF
- | 15 | TRBJ1-3 | - | TRBV9 | TGTGCCAGCAGCGTAGAACAGGGTAAAGGAAACACCATATATTTT | CASSVEQGKGNTIYF
TRBD1 | 16 | TRBJ1-3 | - | TRBV6-5 | TGTGCCAGCAGTTACTCAGGGCAGGGGGCCGGAAACACCATATATTTT | CASSYSGQGAGNTIYF
TRBD1 | 15 | TRBJ1-1 | - | TRBV7-6 | TGTGCCAGCAGCCCGGGACAGGGTTGGAACACTGAAGCTTTCTTT | CASSPGQGWNTEAFF
TRBD2 | 15 | TRBJ2-1 | - | TRBV19 | TGTGCCAGTAGTACCGGGACTAGCCCCTACAATGAGCAGTTCTTC | CASSTGTSPYNEQFF
- | 16 | TRBJ1-1 | - | TRBV19 | TGTGCCAGTAGTACGAGAACAGGAGCTCGGAACACTGAAGCTTTCTTT | CASSTRTGARNTEAFF
- | 16 | TRBJ1-5 | - | TRBV27 | TGTGCCAGCAGTCCGACAGATTTCTGGGGCAATCAGCCCCAGCATTTT | CASSPTDFWGNQPQHF
- | 13 | TRBJ2-7 | - | TRBV7-9 | TGTGCCCTCAGAGAGGACAGATCCTACGAGCAGTACTTC | CALREDRSYEQYF
- | 17 | TRBJ2-7 | - | TRBV6-2/TRBV6-3 | TGTGCCAGCAGTTACTCGACTCTGCGGTTGGGGGGAAATGAGCAGTACTTC | CASSYSTLRLGGNEQYF
- | 14 | TRBJ1-2 | - | TRBV9 | TGTGCCAGCAGCCCCCAAGGAGATTTTCATGGCTACACCTTC | CASSPQGDFHGYTF
- | 15 | TRBJ2-7 | - | TRBV5-4 | TGTGCCAGCAGCCGGGAGGGGACAGCTCCGTACGAGCAGTACTTC | CASSREGTAPYEQYF
TRBD2 | 17 | TRBJ2-7 | - | TRBV5-4 | TGTGCCAGCAGCCGGCCCACTAGCGGGAGGGCTGGTAACGAGCAGTACTTC | CASSRPTSGRAGNEQYF
TRBD1 | 14 | TRBJ2-7 | - | TRBV9 | TGTGCCAGCAGCGTAGTTCCTGAGGACAGGCGGCAGTACTTC | CASSVVPEDRRQYF